The 24 T cell receptor beta chains given below trace back to one sample, sequenced in a study of blood T cell repertoires in COVID-19. Measured with immunoSEQ multiplex PCR; TCRdb has only the in-frame clones, and not every one. The data show under 120,000 clones, with approximately 90% seen just once and about 30% held by the top ten. Sequencing was performed on peripheral blood. The receptors derive from a woman of 80 years or more with acute or convalescent COVID-19.

The rearrangement uses TRBV2 and TRBJ1-2; a weak D match, TRBD1 (5 bases). Germline V CDR1 and CDR2: SNHLY, FYNNEI. The CDR3 totals 13 residues. V dropped 8 bases and J dropped 4 bases, with 14 bases sitting between them. CDR3 residues: CASRDSGGYGYTF. CDR3 in DNA: TGTGCCAGCCGGGACTCCGGGGGCTATGGCTACACCTTC.

This clone was observed a handful of times. The rearrangement uses TRBV5-6 and TRBJ1-1, with 8 bases matching TRBD1. Germline CDR1 SGHDT, CDR2 YYEEEE. V trimming: 3 bases; J trimming: 6 bases; junction bases outside the gene matches: 1. CDR3 length: 12 residues. The CDR3 DNA sequence: TGTGCCAGCAGCTCAGGGGGCCCTGAAGCTTTCTTT. Protein product: CASSSGGPEAFF.

Regarding this clone: This CDR3 is also generated by other DNA sequences in the sample. The rearrangement links TRBV18 to TRBJ1-5; 7 nucleotides agree with TRBD1. Unmatched junction bases numbered 0, after V lost 2 bases and J lost 5 bases. Germline V gene lookup returns CDR1 KGHSH and CDR2 LQKENI. The CDR3 has 13 residues. Here the CDR3 DNA reads TGTGCCAGCTCACCAGGGACAGATCAGCCCCAGCATTTT. This translates into CASSPGTDQPQHF.

This clone has only one observation. This rearrangement joins TRBV10-3 to TRBJ2-7, with D unresolved. CDR1 and CDR2 from the germline V gene are ENHRY and SYGVKD. The CDR3 runs to 13 residues. Trimming pared 3 bases from V and 2 bases from J, leaving 8 bases between. The DNA for the CDR3 is TGTGCCATCAGTGACGGAGAGACCTACGAGCAGTACTTC. This translates into CAISDGETYEQYF.

The chain has TRBV19 and TRBJ1-5; TRBD1 is a possible D gene (6 bases). Germline assignment: CDR1 LNHDA and CDR2 SQIVND (reference sequence). V was trimmed by 5 bases and J by 2 bases, leaving 13 bases between them. The CDR3 runs to 15 residues. For the CDR3, the DNA is TGTGCCAGTAGTTTTAGGGGGGGCGGCAATCAGCCCCAGCATTTT. Residues: CASSFRGGGNQPQHF.

This rearrangement joins TRBV27 to TRBJ2-7; the D gene is possibly TRBD1 (5 bases). This CDR3 region has 15 residues. Trimming cost V 5 bases and J 0 bases, with 14 bases left between them. CDR1 and CDR2 (germline): MNHEY, SMNVEV (reference sequence). The CDR3 is CASSPPDRVSYEQYF. As DNA, the CDR3 is TGTGCCAGCAGTCCACCAGACAGAGTCTCCTACGAGCAGTACTTC.

The gene calls are TRBV7-6 and TRBJ1-3; D is undetermined. The V end was cut by 1 base, the J end by 0 bases, with 10 bases between. CDR1 and CDR2 (germline): SGHVS, FNYEAQ. The CDR3 runs to 16 residues. The CDR3 protein is CASSLGETSSGNTIYF. CDR3 coding DNA: TGTGCCAGCAGCTTAGGGGAAACTAGCTCTGGAAACACCATATATTTT.

The rearrangement joins TRBV21-1 to TRBJ1-3. TRBV21-1 is a listed pseudogene. There are 16 residues in the CDR3. The CDR3 sequence: CASSKAALGGDKFLYF. CDR3 nucleotides: TGTGCCAGCAGCAAAGCCGCGCTAGGAGGAGATAAATTTTTATATTTT.

CDR3 bases: TGCGCCAGCAGCCAAGAGACATACTATGGCTACACCTTC. It specifies CASSQETYYGYTF. This sequence joins TRBV4-3 and TRBJ1-2; D gene unclear. The CDR3 runs 13 residues. Deletions cut 0 bases from V and 3 bases from J, with 5 bases between. Per germline, CDR1 LGHNA and CDR2 YSLEER.

V gene TRBV2 combines with J gene TRBJ2-7; no firm D call. CDR3 size: 14 residues. Germline values: CDR1 SNHLY, CDR2 FYNNEI. V lost 7 bases, J lost 3 bases, and 16 bases lay in between. The CDR3 DNA sequence: TGTGCCAGCAAGGCCTCGGTGGGCAACTACGAGCAGTACTTC. Translated, it gives CASKASVGNYEQYF.

The chain couples TRBV5-4 to TRBJ2-7; D remains unclear. The CDR3 is 13 amino acids. The ends were cut back, 0 bases at V and 3 bases at J, with 7 bases in the middle. The germline CDR1 and CDR2 sequences are SGHNT and YYREEE (reference sequence). The CDR3 DNA is TGTGCCAGCAGCTTGGACCCCAGCTACGAGCAGTACTTC. It yields the protein CASSLDPSYEQYF.

This sequence joins TRBV7-8 and TRBJ1-4; TRBD1 is a possible D gene (6 bases). The CDR3 consists of 16 residues. From germline, CDR1 is SGHVS and CDR2 FQNEAQ. V shed 4 bases and J shed 0 bases, with 12 bases lying between them. CDR3 DNA sequence: TGTGCCAGCAGCTCCTCAGGGGTGTCAACTAATGAAAAACTGTTTTTT. Its translation: CASSSSGVSTNEKLFF. Supplemented by reference TRBV7-8 and TRBJ1-4, the full variable domain reads GAGVSQSPRYKVAKRGQDVALRCDPISGHVSLFWYQQALGQGPEFLTYFQNEAQLDKSGLPSDRFFAERPEGSVSTLKIQRTQQEDSAVYLCASSSSGVSTNEKLFFGSGTQLSVL.

CDR3 amino acids: CSVGRRGDTQYF. CDR3 DNA sequence: TGCAGCGTTGGCCGACGGGGAGATACGCAGTATTTT. This sequence joins TRBV29-1 and TRBJ2-3, with a tentative D call TRBD2 (5 bases). The CDR3 has 12 residues. Trimming cost V 4 bases and J 5 bases, with 10 bases left between them. The germline V gene has CDR1 SQVTM and CDR2 ANQGSEA.

The V and J genes are TRBV18 and TRBJ1-2; D might be TRBD1 (5 bases). The germline V gene has CDR1 KGHSH and CDR2 LQKENI. This CDR3 has 14 residues. V was pared by 0 bases and J by 7 bases, with 12 bases between. CDR3 in amino acids: CASSPPWGEFGYTF. CDR3 DNA sequence: TGTGCCAGCTCACCACCGTGGGGGGAGTTTGGCTACACCTTC. The complete variable domain, with remaining parts taken from reference TRBV18 and TRBJ1-2, reads NAGVMQNPRHLVRRRGQEARLRCSPMKGHSHVYWYRQLPEEGLKFMVYLQKENIIDESGMPKERFSAEFPKEGPSILRIQQVVRGDSAAYFCASSPPWGEFGYTFGSGTRLTVV.

This clone showed up just once. V usage is TRBV12-3 or TRBV12-4 and J usage is TRBJ1-1; D uncertain. This CDR3 has 13 residues. Between the trimmed V and J ends, which lost 6 bases and 5 bases, there was a span of 13 bases. The CDR3 DNA follows: TGTGCCAGCAGCCCTGGCGCGGGGACTGAAGCTTTCTTT. It yields the protein CASSPGAGTEAFF.

The chain recombines TRBV11-2 with TRBJ2-7; TRBD1 aligns across 8 bases. The CDR3 length is 15 residues. The germline gives CDR1 SGHAT, CDR2 FQNNGV. V trimming: 10 bases; J trimming: 1 base; junction bases outside the gene matches: 12. The CDR3 sequence is CATQPNRGFSYEQYF. CDR3 DNA: TGTGCCACCCAACCCAACAGGGGGTTTTCCTACGAGCAGTACTTC.

The J gene is TRBJ2-3, the V gene TRBV5-4, with D maybe TRBD2 (5 bases). V lost 2 bases to trimming and J lost 2 bases, with 15 bases between them. Per the germline V gene, CDR1 is SGHNT and CDR2 is YYREEE (reference sequence). The CDR3 has 16 residues. The CDR3 loop is CASSLGRGWDTDTQYF. CDR3 DNA sequence: TGTGCCAGCAGCTTAGGACGAGGGTGGGACACAGATACGCAGTATTTT. Full variable domain (missing parts from reference TRBV5-4 and TRBJ2-3): ETGVTQSPTHLIKTRGQQVTLRCSSQSGHNTVSWYQQALGQGPQFIFQYYREEENGRGNFPPRFSGLQFPNYSSELNVNALELDDSALYLCASSLGRGWDTDTQYFGPGTRLTVL.

CDR3 region: CASSLGLRSFSYEQYF. As DNA, the CDR3 is TGCGCCAGCAGCTTGGGACTGAGGTCCTTCTCCTACGAGCAGTACTTC. V is TRBV5-1 and J is TRBJ2-7; D gene ambiguous. V lost 0 bases, J lost 0 bases, and 13 bases lay in between. The germline CDR1 and CDR2 sequences are SGHRS and YFSETQ. The CDR3 spans 16 residues.

This clone was seen a single time. V gene TRBV7-2 combines with J gene TRBJ2-4; TRBD2 agrees at 8 bases. The CDR3 consists of 16 residues. Germline CDR1 reads SGHTA; CDR2 reads FQGNSA. After removal of 1 base from V and 0 bases from J, the junction contained 2 bases not matched to a gene. The CDR3 DNA follows: TGTGCCAGCAGCTTAGAACTAGCGGTAGCCAAAAACATTCAGTACTTC. Protein sequence: CASSLELAVAKNIQYF.

The CDR3 nucleotides are TGCGCCAGCAGCACTACAGGGGCAACTAATGAAAAACTGTTTTTT. Translation: CASSTTGATNEKLFF. The chain joins TRBV4-3 to TRBJ1-4; 7 bases map to TRBD1. CDR3 length: 15 amino acids. The germline V gene has CDR1 LGHNA and CDR2 YSLEER. The ends lost 5 bases at V and 0 bases at J; junction bases unmatched: 3.

In its sample, this clone was seen once. V and J are TRBV5-5 and TRBJ1-1; D not resolved. V was pared by 0 bases and J by 5 bases, with 5 bases between. The germline V gene encodes CDR1 SGHKS and CDR2 YYEKEE (reference sequence). The CDR3 length is 12 residues. CDR3 in DNA: TGTGCCAGCAGCTTGGGTCCAACTGAAGCTTTCTTT. Protein product: CASSLGPTEAFF.

The J gene is TRBJ2-5, the V gene TRBV29-1; tentative D call: TRBD2 (6 bases). Germline CDR1 SQVTM, CDR2 ANQGSEA. This CDR3 has 15 residues. V lost 7 bases and J lost 5, with 23 bases in between. CDR3 bases: TGCAGCGCCCAACCCTCCCCGGGGGTTGTTGAGACCCAGTACTTC. Translated: CSAQPSPGVVETQYF.

The V gene is TRBV5-8, the J gene TRBJ1-2; 7 positions match TRBD1. With V trimmed by 2 bases and J by 8 bases, 12 bases remained unmatched. The CDR3 runs 15 residues. The germline V gene encodes CDR1 SGHTS and CDR2 YDEGEE. CDR3 amino acids: CASSFRPTGNGGYTF. CDR3 coding DNA: TGTGCCAGCAGCTTCCGCCCGACAGGGAATGGCGGCTACACCTTC. The variable domain in full, with the rest retrieved from reference TRBV5-8 and TRBJ1-2, is EAGVTQSPTHLIKTRGQQATLRCSPISGHTSVYWYQQALGLGLQFLLWYDEGEERNRGNFPPRFSGRQFPNYSSELNVNALELEDSALYLCASSFRPTGNGGYTFGSGTRLTVV.

The chain combines TRBV11-3 with TRBJ1-3; no reliable D call. V was shortened by 4 bases and J by 2 bases, with 18 bases between the two germline ends. There are 17 residues in the CDR3. Germline V gene data show CDR1 as SGHNT and CDR2 as YENEEA. The CDR3: CASSCYRPEGAGNTIYF. The DNA for the CDR3 is TGTGCCAGCAGCTGCTACCGGCCCGAGGGAGCTGGAAACACCATATATTTT.